Shown below are 27 T cell receptor beta chains from a single sample sequenced in a study of human versus mouse CDR3 diversity and MHC coevolution. Profiling relied on immunoSEQ multiplex PCR, and the TCRdb table lists in-frame clones only, not all of them. Among about 60,000 clones listed, around 94% were seen once. The sequenced sample was naive CD4+ T cells from blood. Subset described: CD45RO-negative CD62L-positive naive CD4 T cells. These receptors all come from a person in their sixties in good health.

The chain couples TRBV6-5 to TRBJ1-1; the match to TRBD1 covers 7 bases. Germline-derived CDR1 and CDR2 are MNHEY and SVGAGI. There are 13 residues in the CDR3. J gave up 3 bases and V 4 bases, and 2 bases lay outside the gene matches. In nucleotides, the CDR3 is TGTGCCAGCAGTTTACAGGGGTACACTGAAGCTTTCTTT. Its translation is CASSLQGYTEAFF.

V is TRBV5-1 and J is TRBJ2-7, with D perhaps TRBD2 (5 bases). Looked up from germline, CDR1 is SGHRS and CDR2 is YFSETQ. The CDR3 covers 15 residues. V shed 0 bases and J shed 2 bases, with 12 bases lying between them. CDR3 protein: CASSLEPRATYEQYF. CDR3 sequence (DNA): TGCGCCAGCAGCTTGGAACCGCGGGCAACCTACGAGCAGTACTTC.

This chain joins TRBV28 and TRBJ1-1; 9 bases match TRBD1. This CDR3 has 15 amino acids. CDR1 is MDHEN, CDR2 SYDVKM, per germline. Trimming at V came to 3 bases and at J to 1 base, leaving 3 bases not matched to a gene. CDR3 nucleotide sequence: TGTGCCAGCAGTTTCCTGGACAGGGGGAACACTGAAGCTTTCTTT. Translation gives CASSFLDRGNTEAFF.

The CDR3 loop reads CASAPYRQENYGYTF. CDR3 coding DNA: TGTGCCAGCGCCCCATATCGTCAGGAAAACTATGGCTACACCTTC. The chain combines TRBV6-5 with TRBJ1-2, with unresolved D. CDR3 length equals 15 residues. The germline CDR1 and CDR2 sequences are MNHEY and SVGAGI. The V end was cut by 8 bases, the J end by 2 bases, with 18 bases between.

This chain uses TRBV28 with TRBJ1-5; no clear D gene. This CDR3 contains 14 residues. V lost 2 bases, J lost 4 bases, and 9 bases lay in between. Germline CDR1 MDHEN, CDR2 SYDVKM. The CDR3 DNA follows: TGTGCCAGCAGTTTAAGGCGGTCTAATCAGCCCCAGCATTTT. It translates to CASSLRRSNQPQHF.

V gene TRBV2 combines with J gene TRBJ1-5; TRBD1 might be the D (6 bases). Trimming cost V 6 bases and J 7 bases, with 10 bases left between them. The CDR3 covers 12 residues. Germline assignment: CDR1 SNHLY and CDR2 FYNNEI. The CDR3 DNA is TGTGCCAGCAGCTTACAGGGACAGCCCCAGCATTTT. It specifies CASSLQGQPQHF.

The chain couples TRBV23-1 to TRBJ2-3; TRBD2 aligns across 14 bases. TRBV23-1 is flagged as an ORF with uncertain function. CDR3 length equals 17 residues. The V gene end was trimmed by 3 bases and the J gene end by 5 bases; junction bases not matched to a gene: 7. DNA of the CDR3: TGCGCCAGCAGTCATACGACTAGCGGGAGGGCCAGAGATACGCAGTATTTT. It translates to CASSHTTSGRARDTQYF.

The V and J genes are TRBV29-1 and TRBJ2-7, with 11 bases lining up with TRBD1. Trimming took 3 bases from V and 6 from J; bases not matched to a gene: 7. Germline assignment: CDR1 SQVTM and CDR2 ANQGSEA. The CDR3 loop spans 14 amino acids. CDR3: CSVDTLGQGGEQYF. CDR3 in DNA: TGCAGCGTTGATACCCTGGGACAGGGGGGCGAGCAGTACTTC.

The V gene is TRBV7-8, the J gene TRBJ1-1; D is ambiguous. V was shortened by 5 bases and J by 1 base, with 11 bases between the two germline ends. CDR1 and CDR2 (germline): SGHVS, FQNEAQ. The length of the CDR3 is 14 residues. CDR3 coding DNA: TGTGCCAGCAGCCCCCGAGTGCAGAACACTGAAGCTTTCTTT. This sequence encodes CASSPRVQNTEAFF. The full variable domain, completed using reference TRBV7-8 and TRBJ1-1, is GAGVSQSPRYKVAKRGQDVALRCDPISGHVSLFWYQQALGQGPEFLTYFQNEAQLDKSGLPSDRFFAERPEGSVSTLKIQRTQQEDSAVYLCASSPRVQNTEAFFGQGTRLTVV.

This chain connects TRBV5-1 to TRBJ1-4; no reliable D call. The germline V and J ends were trimmed by 0 bases and 8 bases, with 8 bases remaining between them. This CDR3 contains 13 residues. The germline CDR1 and CDR2 sequences are SGHRS and YFSETQ. The CDR3: CASSLGVEEKLFF. The CDR3 bases are TGCGCCAGCAGCTTGGGGGTGGAGGAAAAACTGTTTTTT. Full variable domain (rest looked up from reference TRBV5-1 and TRBJ1-4): KAGVTQTPRYLIKTRGQQVTLSCSPISGHRSVSWYQQTPGQGLQFLFEYFSETQRNKGNFPGRFSGRQFSNSRSEMNVSTLELGDSALYLCASSLGVEEKLFFGSGTQLSVL.

V is TRBV29-1 and J is TRBJ1-2; a possible D gene is TRBD1 (5 bases). In germline, CDR1 is SQVTM, CDR2 ANQGSEA. Trimming cost V 4 bases and J 4 bases, with 25 bases left between them. The CDR3 is made up of 17 amino acids. CDR3 protein: CSVGHGDSRQSLYGYTF. The CDR3 DNA reads as TGCAGCGTTGGTCACGGGGACTCGCGGCAATCCCTCTATGGCTACACCTTC.

CDR3 bases: TGTGCCAGCAGTCTGCGTCTAGCGGGAGGCACAGATACGCAGTATTTT. Its translation: CASSLRLAGGTDTQYF. The genes are TRBV27 and TRBJ2-3; 10 nucleotides match TRBD2. With 5 bases clipped from V and 1 base from J, the junction kept 6 bases outside the gene matches. Germline assignment: CDR1 MNHEY and CDR2 SMNVEV (reference sequence). This CDR3 spans 16 amino acids.

The chain employs TRBV25-1 and TRBJ2-2; the match to TRBD2 covers 13 bases. J lost 5 bases, V lost 6 bases, and 9 bases had no gene match. This CDR3 has 17 amino acids. The germline V gene has CDR1 MGHDK and CDR2 SYGVNS. CDR3 nucleotides: TGTGCCAGCAGGAACGGACTAGCGGGAGTTCGAACCGGGGAGCTGTTTTTT. Its protein product is CASRNGLAGVRTGELFF.

This chain links TRBV6-5 with TRBJ2-5, with 9 positions matching TRBD2. V shed 3 bases and J 1 base; nucleotides not matched to a gene: 6. Germline V gene lookup returns CDR1 MNHEY and CDR2 SVGAGI. The CDR3 covers 16 residues. The CDR3 DNA reads TGTGCCAGCAGTTATTGGGCGGGAGGGTCCCAAGAGACCCAGTACTTC. Translated: CASSYWAGGSQETQYF.

The chain links TRBV30 to TRBJ2-1; 9 bases match TRBD2. The CDR3 has 14 residues. V dropped 1 base and J dropped 4; count of bases not matched to a gene: 2. Germline CDR1 and CDR2: GTSNPN and SVGIG (reference sequence). The DNA of the CDR3 is TGTGCCTGGAGTGGTCTAGCGGGATACAATGAGCAGTTCTTC. This encodes CAWSGLAGYNEQFF.

This chain connects TRBV5-1 to TRBJ2-7, with 11 positions matching TRBD2. Trimming took 1 base from V and 5 from J; bases not matched to a gene: 5. This CDR3 has 15 amino acids. Germline V gene data show CDR1 as SGHRS and CDR2 as YFSETQ. In DNA, the CDR3 is TGCGCCAGCAGCTTGACTAGCGGGAGTCTGAACGAGCAGTACTTC. Translating it yields CASSLTSGSLNEQYF.

This clone has only one observation. The chain recombines TRBV18 with TRBJ1-5, with 7 bases matching TRBD1. The V segment lost 3 bases and the J segment 2 bases; nucleotides outside the gene matches: 13. CDR1 is KGHSH and CDR2 is LQKENI in the germline V gene. CDR3 size: 18 residues. The DNA for the CDR3 is TGTGCCAGCTCACCGGGGACAGAGGGCGGCGTGGGCAATCAGCCCCAGCATTTT. Its translation is CASSPGTEGGVGNQPQHF. Complete variable domain (other parts from reference TRBV18 and TRBJ1-5): NAGVMQNPRHLVRRRGQEARLRCSPMKGHSHVYWYRQLPEEGLKFMVYLQKENIIDESGMPKERFSAEFPKEGPSILRIQQVVRGDSAAYFCASSPGTEGGVGNQPQHFGDGTRLSIL.

This chain uses TRBV7-8 with TRBJ2-5; TRBD2 matches 10 bases. After removal of 5 bases from V and 0 bases from J, the junction contained 9 bases not matched to a gene. This CDR3 region has 17 residues. Germline-derived CDR1 and CDR2 are SGHVS and FQNEAQ. The CDR3 DNA reads as TGTGCCAGCAGCCTCGGGACTAGCGCCCGCAACCAAGAGACCCAGTACTTC. Amino acid sequence: CASSLGTSARNQETQYF.

The V call is TRBV5-4, the J call TRBJ1-1, with a weak D call TRBD1 (5 bases). The CDR3 sequence is 15 residues long. V was clipped by 4 bases and J by 4 bases, with 17 bases between them. In germline, CDR1 is SGHNT, CDR2 YYREEE (reference sequence). CDR3 nucleotides: TGTGCCAGCAGCCCCCCGGGGGGGAGGGGCACTGAAGCTTTCTTT. It translates to CASSPPGGRGTEAFF.

The chain is built from TRBV27 and TRBJ2-2; tentative D call: TRBD2 (5 bases). The V and J ends lost 6 bases and 7 bases respectively, with 6 bases between them. Germline V gives CDR1 MNHEY, CDR2 SMNVEV (reference sequence). The CDR3 has 11 residues. The CDR3 nucleotides read TGTGCCAGCAGCGGGATCGGGGAGCTGTTTTTT. It is translated as CASSGIGELFF.

V is TRBV2 and J is TRBJ2-7, with D perhaps TRBD1 (7 bases). The germline gives CDR1 SNHLY, CDR2 FYNNEI. The CDR3 is 15 residues long. Trimming took 2 bases from V and 2 from J, leaving 13 bases between them. The CDR3 is CASSETGRGAYEQYF. The CDR3 DNA is TGTGCCAGCAGTGAAACCGGCAGGGGGGCCTACGAGCAGTACTTC.

Points on this clone: The conserved final phenylalanine or tryptophan is absent from the CDR3, which likely points to a read error. The chain combines TRBV5-1 with TRBJ2-7, with TRBD1 matching 8 bases. The germline V gene encodes CDR1 SGHRS and CDR2 YFSETQ. V was pared by 2 bases and J by 3 bases, with 1 base of the junction left unmatched. The CDR3 has 13 residues. CDR3 residues: CASSLDRGYEQYL. Written as DNA, the CDR3 is TGCGCCAGCAGCTTAGACAGGGGCTACGAGCAGTACCTC.

The chain combines TRBV5-4 with TRBJ1-1; 7 nucleotides align to TRBD1. With V trimmed by 4 bases and J by 3 bases, 3 bases remained unmatched. The CDR3 extends over 13 amino acids. Germline CDR1 is SGHNT and CDR2 is YYREEE (reference sequence). CDR3 nucleotides: TGTGCCAGCAGCATAGACAGGGACACTGAAGCTTTCTTT. As protein: CASSIDRDTEAFF.

This clone was seen once. The chain is built from TRBV7-8 and TRBJ2-1; a weak D match, TRBD2 (5 bases). Germline assignment: CDR1 SGHVS and CDR2 FQNEAQ. V shed 5 bases and J shed 9 bases, with 8 bases lying between them. This CDR3 is built from 11 residues. CDR3 bases: TGTGCCAGCAGCGTCGAGGGTGAGCAGTTCTTC. The encoded protein is CASSVEGEQFF.

This clone is a singleton in its sample. This sequence joins TRBV7-3 and TRBJ2-5, with D possibly being TRBD1 (5 bases). The CDR3 has 12 residues. Germline V lookup: CDR1 SGHTA, CDR2 FQGTGA. The V end lost 6 bases, the J end lost 5 bases, and 10 bases lay between the germline ends. The CDR3 spells CASSQSGETQYF. The CDR3 DNA follows: TGTGCCAGCAGTCAATCAGGGGAGACCCAGTACTTC. Variable domain in full (rest from reference TRBV7-3 and TRBJ2-5): GAGVSQTPSNKVTEKGKYVELRCDPISGHTALYWYRQSLGQGPEFLIYFQGTGAADDSGLPNDRFFAVRPEGSVSTLKIQRTERGDSAVYLCASSQSGETQYFGPGTRLLVL.

This sequence joins TRBV27 and TRBJ2-7; 8 bases align to TRBD1. V lost 6 bases, J lost 3 bases, and 4 bases stayed unmatched. This CDR3 comprises 13 residues. Germline loops: CDR1 MNHEY, CDR2 SMNVEV (reference sequence). In DNA, the CDR3 is TGTGCCAGCAGCTACAGGGGGGACTACGAGCAGTACTTC. Encoded protein: CASSYRGDYEQYF.

The gene calls are TRBV5-1 and TRBJ2-7, with 12 bases that match TRBD2. The CDR3 runs to 15 residues. Germline V lookup: CDR1 SGHRS, CDR2 YFSETQ. Losses at the gene ends were 0 bases for V and 7 bases for J; bases not matched to a gene: 5. CDR3 DNA sequence: TGCGCCAGCAGCTTGGGACTAGCGGGAGAAGGAGAGCAGTACTTC. Translated: CASSLGLAGEGEQYF.